These 23 T cell receptor beta chains came from one sample sequenced in a study of Graves' ophthalmopathy and Graves' hyperthyroidism. Amplification of TCR beta CDR3 regions used RNA transcripts. HTBI-primed RT-PCR formed the first round, and a multiplex PCR formed the second. TCRdb reanalysed the multiplex PCR reads using MiXCR and keeps one entry per CDR3 protein. The data hold 600,000 to 650,000 distinct CDR3 sequences, with around a fifth observed a single time. Specimen: peripheral blood. The receptors stem from a woman younger than 35 with stable Graves' hyperthyroidism. Some clones in this sample may be carry-over from other donors' samples.

The chain joins TRBV19 to TRBJ1-6, with no clear D. V lost 5 bases and J lost 9, with 8 bases in between. The CDR3 is made up of 12 amino acids. The germline gives CDR1 LNHDA, CDR2 SQIVND (reference sequence). CDR3 sequence: CASSYRASPLHF. The CDR3 DNA reads TGTGCCAGTAGTTATCGTGCTTCACCCCTCCACTTT.

This chain links TRBV12-3 or TRBV12-4 with TRBJ1-5, with unresolved D. The CDR3 loop spans 13 amino acids. The V gene lost 7 bases and the J gene lost 5 bases, with 12 bases spanning the gap. This CDR3 reads CASTQYVDQPQHF. The CDR3 DNA reads TGTGCCAGCACCCAGTACGTGGATCAGCCCCAGCATTTT.

The genes are TRBV20-1 and TRBJ1-5; D gene unclear. V lost 0 bases to trimming and J lost 2 bases, with 14 bases between them. CDR1 is DFQATT, CDR2 SNEGSKA, per germline (reference sequence). CDR3 length: 16 residues. The CDR3, as DNA: TGCAGTGCTAGAGATCACGGTATTAGCGGCAATCAGCCCCAGCATTTT. It codes for CSARDHGISGNQPQHF.

There are many counts of this clonotype. This chain connects TRBV11-2 to TRBJ1-1; D may be TRBD1 (6 bases). Germline V CDR1 and CDR2: SGHAT, FQNNGV. The V end was cut by 3 bases, the J end by 8 bases, with 19 bases between. The CDR3 totals 15 residues. CDR3 amino acids: CASSLTGPLGGEAFF. DNA of the CDR3: TGTGCCAGCAGCTTGACGGGACCCTTAGGGGGGGAAGCTTTCTTT.

In its sample, this clonotype was seen many times. The rearrangement links TRBV10-2 to TRBJ2-2, with D possibly matching TRBD2 (5 bases). The CDR3 has 14 amino acids. The ends were cut back, 7 bases at V and 8 bases at J, with 17 bases in the middle. Germline CDR1 is WSHSY and CDR2 is SAAADI. CDR3 residues: CASTPVRTGGELFF. CDR3 coding DNA: TGCGCCAGCACCCCGGTTCGGACTGGTGGGGAGCTGTTTTTT.

This clonotype was recorded many times. This chain uses TRBV5-1 with TRBJ1-1, with unresolved D. This CDR3 is 13 amino acids long. Per germline, CDR1 SGHRS and CDR2 YFSETQ. V dropped 5 bases and J dropped 4 bases, with 12 bases sitting between them. CDR3 DNA sequence: TGCGCCAGCAGGCGATGGGGTGGCACTGAAGCTTTCTTT. Translation: CASRRWGGTEAFF.

The CDR3, as DNA: TGCAGCGCCAAGGGGGCAGGGGGCGGAGAGACCCAGTACTTC. This encodes CSAKGAGGGETQYF. The chain is built from TRBV29-1 and TRBJ2-5, with 8 bases identical to TRBD1. CDR3 length: 14 amino acids. Trimming cost V 7 bases and J 4 bases; bases outside gene matches: 11. The germline V gene has CDR1 SQVTM and CDR2 ANQGSEA.

This sequence joins TRBV6-2 or TRBV6-3 and TRBJ2-1; 9 positions agree with TRBD2. The length of the CDR3 is 13 residues. The V gene's germline CDR1 is MNHEY and CDR2 SVGEGT. J was trimmed by 7 bases and V by 7 bases; bases with no gene match: 5. As DNA, the CDR3 is TGTGCCAGCACTAACGGACTAGCGAATGAGCAGTTCTTC. As protein: CASTNGLANEQFF.

The sample holds many counts of this clonotype. The chain is built from TRBV27 and TRBJ2-7, with 11 bases identical to TRBD1. With 6 bases clipped from V and 6 bases from J, the junction kept 7 bases outside the gene matches. The germline V gene encodes CDR1 MNHEY and CDR2 SMNVEV (reference sequence). The CDR3 sequence is 14 residues long. The CDR3 DNA sequence: TGTGCCAGCAGCTGGGGACAGGGGGTCTTCGAGCAGTACTTC. Translated, it gives CASSWGQGVFEQYF.

Ten or more counts support this clonotype. The V and J genes are TRBV29-1 and TRBJ1-1; D is ambiguous. The V end lost 5 bases, the J end lost 3 bases, and 7 bases lay between the germline ends. This CDR3 is 11 amino acids long. Germline V CDR1 and CDR2: SQVTM, ANQGSEA. The chain's CDR3 is CSVFEYTEAFF. As DNA, the CDR3 is TGCAGCGTTTTCGAATACACTGAAGCTTTCTTT.

V usage is TRBV4-1 and J usage is TRBJ1-2; a weak D match, TRBD1 (6 bases). From germline, CDR1 is MGHRA and CDR2 YSYEKL. The CDR3 totals 17 residues. Deletions cut 0 bases from V and 4 bases from J, with 18 bases between. The CDR3 spells CASSQDSYGQSSYGYTF. The CDR3 DNA reads TGCGCCAGCAGCCAAGATTCGTACGGACAGAGTTCCTATGGCTACACCTTC.

This clonotype was observed many times. V is TRBV12-3 or TRBV12-4 and J is TRBJ2-7; TRBD1 might be the D (6 bases). Trimming removed 6 bases at V and 4 bases at J, with 13 bases between. The CDR3 sequence is 13 residues long. CDR3 coding DNA: TGTGCCAGCAGACCTAACGACAGGTACGAGCAGTACTTC. Its protein product is CASRPNDRYEQYF.

For this clonotype: The junction departs from germline at one end; a sequencing error may be responsible. Here the CDR3 reads CSASVGGQTGELCF. In nucleotides, the CDR3 is TGCAGTGCTAGTGTCGGGGGGCAAACCGGGGAGCTGTGTTTT. This chain joins TRBV20-1 and TRBJ2-2, with D maybe TRBD2 (7 bases). This CDR3 has 14 amino acids. The V gene's germline CDR1 is DFQATT and CDR2 SNEGSKA (reference sequence).

This clonotype has at least ten counts. The chain is built from TRBV5-6 and TRBJ1-2, with D possibly being TRBD1 (6 bases). Trimming took off 0 bases at V and 4 bases at J, with 19 bases between the two ends. The CDR3 is 17 residues long. Germline V gene sequence: CDR1 SGHDT, CDR2 YYEEEE. CDR3 in DNA: TGTGCCAGCAGCTTGGGAGGGGGGGGCGCTTCCCTCTATGGCTACACCTTC. Translated, it gives CASSLGGGGASLYGYTF.

The chain combines TRBV4-1 with TRBJ2-7; 9 nucleotides match TRBD1. The CDR3 extends over 14 amino acids. CDR1 and CDR2 from the germline V gene are MGHRA and YSYEKL. With V trimmed by 4 bases and J by 7 bases, 8 bases remained unmatched. CDR3 nucleotides: TGCGCCAGCAGCCCCGGGACAGGGTTAGGAGAGCAGTACTTC. This sequence encodes CASSPGTGLGEQYF.

The CDR3 is CASSLSWTTGETQYF. In nucleotides, the CDR3 is TGTGCCAGCAGTTTAAGCTGGACCACCGGGGAGACCCAGTACTTC. The chain employs TRBV27 and TRBJ2-5; D uncertain. V lost 2 bases and J lost 5, with 15 bases in between. CDR3 size: 15 residues. From germline, CDR1 is MNHEY and CDR2 SMNVEV (reference sequence).

This clonotype was found many times. CDR3 amino acids: CASSLGLAGKETQYF. The DNA for the CDR3 is TGTGCCAGCAGCCTCGGACTAGCGGGGAAGGAGACCCAGTACTTC. This rearrangement joins TRBV3-1 to TRBJ2-5, with TRBD2 matching 12 bases. The germline gives CDR1 LGHDT, CDR2 YNNKEL (reference sequence). This CDR3 is 15 amino acids long. The V segment lost 4 bases and the J segment 5 bases; nucleotides outside the gene matches: 5.

This clonotype was found many times. J is TRBJ1-5 and V is TRBV11-2; unclear D gene. The CDR3 is 13 amino acids. V lost 1 base, J lost 4 bases, and 5 bases lay in between. CDR1 and CDR2 (germline): SGHAT, FQNNGV. This CDR3 is CASSLAENQPQHF. CDR3 in DNA: TGTGCCAGCAGCTTAGCAGAAAATCAGCCCCAGCATTTT.

This clonotype was found a few times. Mismatch with germline at one junction end may stem from a read error. The chain is built from TRBV20-1 and TRBJ2-5, with TRBD1 matching 7 bases. The CDR3 has 15 amino acids. CDR1 is DFQATT, CDR2 SNEGSKA, per germline (reference sequence). In DNA form, the CDR3 reads TGCAGTGCTAAGCAGCACAGGGGCCCCCAAGAGACCAAGTACTTC. Its translation: CSAKQHRGPQETKYF.

This clonotype was picked up many times. At one end, the junction sequence differs from germline, possibly due to a read error. The CDR3 region is CASSLASYVLTF. CDR3 in DNA: TGTGCCAGCAGTTTAGCCAGTTACGTTCTGACTTTC. The J gene is TRBJ2-6, the V gene TRBV28; D remains unclear. Germline V CDR1 and CDR2: MDHEN, SYDVKM. The CDR3 extends over 12 amino acids.

The chain combines TRBV28 with TRBJ2-5; 9 nucleotides line up with TRBD1. CDR3 length equals 15 residues. The germline V gene encodes CDR1 MDHEN and CDR2 SYDVKM. J lost 4 bases, V lost 6 bases, and 9 bases had no gene match. Written as DNA, the CDR3 is TGTGCCAGCAGGCCAGGACAGGGGAAGGGAGAGACCCAGTACTTC. Translated, it gives CASRPGQGKGETQYF.

This clonotype was observed a handful of times. The rearrangement links TRBV6-1 to TRBJ1-5; no clear D gene. This CDR3 is 14 amino acids long. The V gene lost 3 bases and the J gene lost 7 bases, with 13 bases spanning the gap. Germline CDR1 reads MNHNS; CDR2 reads SASEGT. This chain's CDR3 is CASSDRWTGQPQHF. The CDR3 region has the DNA TGTGCCAGCAGTGACCGGTGGACGGGCCAGCCCCAGCATTTT.

At least ten counts were recorded for this clonotype. The rearrangement joins TRBV29-1 to TRBJ2-5; 11 bases match TRBD2. Germline CDR1 SQVTM, CDR2 ANQGSEA. V lost 7 bases and J lost 3; bases outside the gene matches: 10. The CDR3 covers 15 residues. Here the CDR3 reads CSAATSGSWEETQYF. For the CDR3, the DNA is TGCAGCGCTGCAACTAGCGGGAGTTGGGAAGAGACCCAGTACTTC.